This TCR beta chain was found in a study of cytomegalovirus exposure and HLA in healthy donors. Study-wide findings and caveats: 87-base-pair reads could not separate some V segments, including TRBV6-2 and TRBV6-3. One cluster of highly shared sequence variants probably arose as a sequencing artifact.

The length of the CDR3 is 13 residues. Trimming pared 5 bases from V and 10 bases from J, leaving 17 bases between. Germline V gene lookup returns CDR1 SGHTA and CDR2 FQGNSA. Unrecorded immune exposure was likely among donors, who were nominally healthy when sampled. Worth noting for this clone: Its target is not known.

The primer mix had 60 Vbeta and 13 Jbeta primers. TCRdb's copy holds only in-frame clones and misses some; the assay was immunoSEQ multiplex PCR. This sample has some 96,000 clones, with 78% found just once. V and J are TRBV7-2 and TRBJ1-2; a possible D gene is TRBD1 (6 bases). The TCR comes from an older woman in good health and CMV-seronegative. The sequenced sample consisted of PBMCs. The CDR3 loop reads CASSRQDWASYTF. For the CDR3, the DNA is TGTGCCAGCAGCAGACAGGATTGGGCCTCCTACACCTTC.